These T cell receptor beta chains were read from a single sample in a study of spatial heterogeneity in lung cancer. From the 5' RACE reads, TCRdb called clonotypes with MiXCR, one entry per CDR3 protein. The data contain 40,000 or so distinct CDR3 sequences, around 3.1% of them singletons. The material sequenced was normal lung tissue next to the tumor, taken at surgery. The receptors were gathered from a male donor with early-stage non-small cell lung cancer. Each CDR3 is given with its conserved first and last residue. Each record gives: V gene, clone size, J gene, D gene, CDR3 length, CDR3 protein, CDR3 DNA. D genes are given only for firm matches. A clone size is listed for some rows: how often the clone was seen (once, few, many), or a class if it is expanded.

TRBV11-2	many	TRBJ2-1	TRBD2	13	CASMGLASNEQFF	TGTGCCAGCATGGGACTAGCGTCCAATGAGCAGTTCTTC
TRBV20-1	many	TRBJ2-3	TRBD1	17	CSARTGPGQGAADTQYF	TGCAGTGCTAGGACTGGTCCGGGACAGGGGGCCGCAGATACGCAGTATTTT
TRBV28	many	TRBJ2-7	-	13	CASSLRTPYEQYF	TGTGCCAGCAGTTTACGGACACCTTACGAGCAGTACTTC
TRBV12-3/TRBV12-4	-	TRBJ1-1	-	13	CASSFGKNTEAFF	TGTGCCAGCAGTTTCGGGAAGAACACTGAAGCTTTCTTT
TRBV6-5	-	TRBJ1-1	-	17	CASSYSIGSAFREDAFF	TGTGCCAGCAGTTACTCGATTGGCAGCGCATTTCGCGAGGACGCTTTCTTT
TRBV28	many	TRBJ2-3	-	17	CASSPLLNPGRTDTQYF	TGTGCCAGCAGTCCCCTCCTCAATCCGGGGCGCACAGATACGCAGTATTTT
TRBV5-1	many	TRBJ1-1	-	14	CASSLGGRNTEAFF	TGCGCCAGCAGCTTGGGGGGGCGGAACACTGAAGCTTTCTTT
TRBV11-2	many	TRBJ2-3	TRBD1	15	CASSPGQPSSDTQYF	TGTGCCAGCAGCCCGGGACAGCCCAGCTCGGATACGCAGTATTTT
TRBV3-1	few	TRBJ2-5	-	16	CASSQQQGSGQETQYF	TGTGCCAGCAGCCAACAACAGGGATCCGGCCAAGAGACCCAGTACTTC
TRBV10-3	many	TRBJ1-6	-	10	CAITDSPLHF	TGTGCCATCACTGATTCACCCCTCCACTTT
TRBV7-9	many	TRBJ1-2	TRBD1	14	CASSPRQGPYGYTF	TGTGCCAGCAGCCCCCGACAGGGTCCCTATGGCTACACCTTC
TRBV4-1	-	TRBJ1-5	TRBD1	16	CASSPTGAGGGQPQHF	TGCGCCAGCAGCCCCACCGGGGCAGGGGGTGGTCAGCCCCAGCATTTT
TRBV28	many	TRBJ2-7	TRBD1	15	CASSSPPDRAFEQYF	TGTGCCAGCAGTTCCCCACCGGACAGGGCCTTCGAGCAGTACTTC
TRBV4-1	many	TRBJ2-1	TRBD2	16	CASSQVRVSGMREQFF	TGCGCCAGCAGCCAAGTGAGGGTGAGCGGGATGCGTGAGCAGTTCTTC
TRBV28	many	TRBJ2-1	-	19	CASSLISVGIPSSYNEQFF	TGTGCCAGCAGTTTGATTTCTGTGGGAATCCCGAGCTCCTACAATGAGCAGTTCTTC
TRBV11-2	many	TRBJ2-1	TRBD2	14	CASTGTSRIDEQFF	TGTGCCAGCACCGGGACTAGCCGAATTGATGAGCAGTTCTTC
TRBV11-2	many	TRBJ2-5	TRBD2	14	CASSSSGRPETQYF	TGTGCCAGCTCCTCTAGCGGGAGGCCAGAGACCCAGTACTTC
TRBV5-5	few	TRBJ2-3	TRBD2	16	CASSPYVAGGTDTQYF	TGTGCCAGCAGCCCGTATGTAGCGGGGGGGACAGATACGCAGTATTTT
TRBV12-3/TRBV12-4	many	TRBJ2-2	-	16	CASSPLPLPGAGELFF	TGTGCCAGCAGTCCCCTCCCACTTCCCGGGGCCGGGGAGCTGTTTTTT
TRBV9	many	TRBJ2-3	TRBD2	15	CASSLREGQGDTQYF	TGTGCCAGCAGCCTGCGGGAGGGCCAGGGAGATACGCAGTATTTT
TRBV20-1	few	TRBJ2-1	TRBD1	13	CSATGTGNNEQFF	TGCAGTGCTACCGGGACAGGGAACAATGAGCAGTTCTTC
TRBV6-2/TRBV6-3	many	TRBJ2-3	-	16	CASSSAPRKESDTQYF	TGTGCCAGCAGTTCAGCCCCTAGGAAGGAATCAGATACGCAGTATTTT
TRBV7-2	many	TRBJ2-2	TRBD2	15	CASSASGMNTGELFF	TGTGCCAGCAGCGCTAGCGGGATGAACACCGGGGAGCTGTTTTTT
TRBV12-3/TRBV12-4	many	TRBJ2-2	TRBD1	15	CASSPRDRSTGELFF	TGTGCCAGCAGTCCCCGGGACAGAAGCACCGGGGAGCTGTTTTTT
TRBV9	many	TRBJ2-1	-	15	CASSPLGALGNEQFF	TGTGCCAGCAGCCCCCTAGGGGCCCTCGGCAATGAGCAGTTCTTC
TRBV25-1	many	TRBJ2-7	-	13	CASSGRGKEEQYF	TGTGCCAGCAGTGGAAGGGGGAAGGAAGAGCAGTACTTC
TRBV7-2	many	TRBJ1-2	-	14	CASAQPGANYGYTF	TGTGCCAGCGCTCAACCGGGGGCTAACTATGGCTACACCTTC
TRBV2	-	TRBJ2-1	TRBD2	15	CASSEGGGVYNEQFF	TGTGCCAGCAGTGAAGGCGGGGGGGTCTACAATGAGCAGTTCTTC
TRBV29-1	many	TRBJ2-1	-	10	CSVPGNEQFF	TGCAGCGTGCCTGGCAATGAGCAGTTCTTC
TRBV3-1	many	TRBJ2-1	TRBD2	17	CASSQDIRTSGRNEQFF	TGTGCCAGCAGCCAAGATATACGAACTAGCGGGAGGAATGAGCAGTTCTTC
TRBV29-1	many	TRBJ2-5	TRBD2	14	CSVATSGSYETQYF	TGCAGCGTCGCAACTAGCGGGAGTTACGAGACCCAGTACTTC
TRBV12-3/TRBV12-4	-	TRBJ1-2	-	14	CASSFLATGTGYTF	TGTGCCAGCAGTTTCCTGGCCACGGGCACAGGCTACACCTTC
TRBV20-1	many	TRBJ2-3	-	15	CSARAPGSGTDTQYF	TGCAGTGCTAGGGCCCCCGGGAGTGGCACAGATACGCAGTATTTT
TRBV4-1	many	TRBJ2-5	-	15	CASSQDSTHSKTQYF	TGCGCCAGCAGCCAAGATAGCACTCACAGTAAGACCCAGTACTTC
TRBV14	many	TRBJ2-3	-	14	CASSPLLTGTKQYF	TGTGCCAGCAGCCCCCTACTAACCGGGACAAAGCAGTATTTT
TRBV21-1	many	TRBJ1-5	-	10	CASNVFPQHF	TGTGCCAGCAACGTTTTTCCCCAGCATTTT
TRBV6-1	-	TRBJ1-5	-	14	CASSFSGLREPQHF	TGTGCCAGCAGTTTCTCGGGCCTAAGAGAGCCCCAGCATTTT
TRBV19	-	TRBJ1-5	TRBD1	14	CDSSRDRANQPQHF	TGTGACAGTAGTAGAGACAGGGCAAATCAGCCCCAGCATTTT
TRBV7-9	few	TRBJ1-5	TRBD1	16	CASSLATGGRHQPQHF	TGTGCCAGCAGCTTAGCGACAGGGGGGCGTCATCAGCCCCAGCATTTT
TRBV28	many	TRBJ1-5	TRBD1	15	CASSSPGQDGGPQHF	TGTGCCAGCAGTTCGCCTGGACAGGACGGGGGGCCCCAGCATTTT
TRBV12-3/TRBV12-4	many	TRBJ2-2	TRBD2	15	CASSPGTSGTGELFF	TGTGCCAGCAGTCCGGGGACTAGCGGGACCGGGGAGCTGTTTTTT
TRBV7-7	many	TRBJ2-5	-	14	CASSSGVVGETQYF	TGTGCCAGCAGCTCCGGGGTAGTAGGGGAGACCCAGTACTTC
TRBV6-1	many	TRBJ2-1	TRBD1	14	CATGGTGRRNEQFF	TGTGCCACAGGGGGCACAGGGAGAAGGAATGAGCAGTTCTTC
TRBV6-5	many	TRBJ2-2	-	16	CASSYSSGMVPGELFF	TGTGCCAGCAGTTACTCGTCAGGCATGGTCCCCGGGGAGCTGTTTTTT
TRBV7-2	-	TRBJ1-5	-	16	CASRPAGLGSNQPQHF	TGTGCCAGCAGACCCGCTGGATTGGGCTCCAATCAGCCCCAGCATTTT
TRBV7-2	-	TRBJ2-3	-	17	CASSLGRAVIGTDTQYF	TGTGCCAGCAGCTTAGGGCGGGCCGTTATTGGCACAGATACGCAGTATTTT
TRBV4-3	many	TRBJ1-2	-	16	CASSQSLQGTNYGYTF	TGCGCCAGCAGCCAATCTTTACAGGGAACCAACTATGGCTACACCTTC
TRBV5-1	many	TRBJ2-3	-	16	CASGPSTGSSTDTQYF	TGCGCCAGCGGGCCATCAACAGGATCAAGCACAGATACGCAGTATTTT
TRBV28	many	TRBJ1-1	-	14	CASSFSQGSLQAFF	TGTGCCAGCAGTTTTTCCCAGGGATCCCTTCAAGCTTTCTTT
TRBV5-5	medium-sized	TRBJ2-5	-	14	CASSLTGIQETQYF	TGTGCCAGCAGCTTGACCGGGATCCAAGAGACCCAGTACTTC
TRBV12-3/TRBV12-4	few	TRBJ2-1	-	15	CASSPALAGANEQFF	TGTGCCAGCAGTCCTGCCCTCGCAGGGGCGAATGAGCAGTTCTTC
TRBV5-6	many	TRBJ2-3	-	12	CASSWGPDTQYF	TGTGCCAGCAGCTGGGGGCCAGATACGCAGTATTTT